This T cell receptor beta chain was sequenced for a study of identical twins. Study observations and caveats: An excess of low generation probability was shown by twin-shared out-of-frame alpha sequences.

The V end was cut by 0 bases, the J end by 4 bases, with 9 bases between. Germline values: CDR1 MRHNA, CDR2 SNTAGT. This CDR3 has 14 amino acids. No donor was unhealthy or non-Caucasian. With template switching, a universal primer site was added, and the cDNA carried unique molecular identifiers. MiXCR, applied by TCRdb to the 5' RACE reads, yields one record per CDR3 protein. This table holds approximately 1.8 million distinct CDR3 sequences, 32% found once. With regard to this clonotype: Its target is not known.

The sequence came from a newborn girl in good health. Sample: cord blood. This chain uses TRBV6-4 with TRBJ1-1; D not resolved. CDR3 residues: CASSDSGRRTEAFF. Here the CDR3 DNA reads TGTGCCAGCAGTGACTCAGGTCGACGCACTGAAGCTTTCTTT.